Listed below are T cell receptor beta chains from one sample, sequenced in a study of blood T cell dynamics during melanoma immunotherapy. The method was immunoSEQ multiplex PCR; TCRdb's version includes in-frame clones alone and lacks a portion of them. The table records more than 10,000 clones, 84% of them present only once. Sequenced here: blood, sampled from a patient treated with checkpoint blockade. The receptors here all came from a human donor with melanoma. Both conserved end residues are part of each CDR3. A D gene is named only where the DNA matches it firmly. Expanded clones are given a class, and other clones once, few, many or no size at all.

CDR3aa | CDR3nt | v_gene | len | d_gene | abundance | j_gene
CASSRLAGLETQYF | TGTGCTAGCAGCAGACTAGCGGGATTAGAGACCCAGTACTTC | TRBV7-7 | 14 | TRBD2 | NA | TRBJ2-5
CASSLLTGYDTQYF | TGTGCCAGCAGTTTATTAACAGGGTACGATACGCAGTATTTT | TRBV27 | 14 | NA | once | TRBJ2-3
CASSQLDRSSYEQYF | TGTGCCAGCAGCCAACTAGACAGGAGCTCCTACGAGCAGTACTTC | TRBV7-6 | 15 | NA | NA | TRBJ2-7
CASTPRSRTYEQYF | TGTGCCAGCACCCCACGGTCGAGGACCTACGAGCAGTACTTC | TRBV7-8 | 14 | NA | NA | TRBJ2-7
CASSQVGLGRSYEQYF | TGCGCCAGCAGCCAAGTTGGGCTGGGGCGCTCCTACGAGCAGTACTTC | TRBV4-1 | 16 | NA | NA | TRBJ2-7
CASLSGGAGGETQYF | TGTGCCAGTCTTAGCGGGGGGGCCGGAGGGGAGACCCAGTACTTC | TRBV28 | 15 | TRBD2 | NA | TRBJ2-5
CASSLQRGVNEKLFF | TGTGCCAGCAGCTTACAGCGTGGAGTTAATGAAAAACTGTTTTTT | TRBV11-1 | 15 | NA | NA | TRBJ1-4
CASKTGGANGYTF | TGTGCCAGCAAAACAGGGGGCGCGAATGGCTACACCTTC | TRBV28 | 13 | TRBD1 | NA | TRBJ1-2
CASSKGLAGGEETQYF | TGTGCCAGCAGCAAGGGACTAGCGGGGGGCGAAGAGACCCAGTACTTC | TRBV7-7 | 16 | TRBD2 | NA | TRBJ2-5
CASSIQGVGLANTGELFF | TGTGCCAGTAGTATCCAGGGGGTGGGGCTCGCGAACACCGGGGAGCTGTTTTTT | TRBV19 | 18 | TRBD1 | NA | TRBJ2-2
CASIPTGGDDEQFF | TGTGCCAGCATTCCGACAGGGGGAGACGATGAGCAGTTCTTC | TRBV11-2 | 14 | TRBD1 | NA | TRBJ2-1
CASRDNGANYGYTF | TGTGCCAGTAGGGACAACGGTGCTAACTATGGCTACACCTTC | TRBV19 | 14 | NA | NA | TRBJ1-2
CASSFSGGLADTQYF | TGTGCCAGCAGCTTTAGCGGGGGGCTCGCAGATACGCAGTATTTT | TRBV7-6 | 15 | TRBD2 | NA | TRBJ2-3
CASRRQGYGYTF | TGTGCCAGCAGGCGACAGGGCTATGGCTACACCTTC | TRBV2 | 12 | TRBD1 | NA | TRBJ1-2
CASSLGGAGNTGELFF | TGTGCCAGCAGTCTCGGCGGGGCAGGGAACACCGGGGAGCTGTTTTTT | TRBV28 | 16 | NA | NA | TRBJ2-2
CASSILSTTGGNGYTF | TGTGCCAGTAGTATTTTATCCACTACAGGGGGCAACGGCTACACCTTC | TRBV19 | 16 | TRBD1 | once | TRBJ1-2
CASRVFGGARGYTF | TGTGCCAGCAGGGTGTTTGGGGGGGCGAGAGGCTACACCTTC | TRBV28 | 14 | NA | NA | TRBJ1-2
CASSLGQGVIDTQYF | TGTGCCAGCAGCTTAGGACAGGGGGTGATAGATACGCAGTATTTT | TRBV7-2 | 15 | TRBD1 | NA | TRBJ2-3
CASSLSGSQETQYF | TGTGCCAGCAGCTTAAGTGGGAGCCAAGAGACCCAGTACTTC | TRBV7-3 | 14 | NA | NA | TRBJ2-5
CASSPPGGTYEQYF | TGTGCCAGCTCACCACCGGGGGGCACCTACGAGCAGTACTTC | TRBV18 | 14 | NA | NA | TRBJ2-7
CASSHGGGGAYNEQFF | TGTGCCAGTTCCCACGGGGGGGGCGGAGCCTACAATGAGCAGTTCTTC | TRBV19 | 16 | TRBD2 | NA | TRBJ2-1
CASSADDGNTEAFF | TGTGCCAGCAGCGCCGATGACGGAAACACTGAAGCTTTCTTT | TRBV9 | 14 | NA | few | TRBJ1-1
CASSQTKVGRTGNTIYF | TGTGCCAGCTCTCAAACGAAGGTGGGCAGGACCGGAAACACCATATATTTT | TRBV21-1 | 17 | NA | few | TRBJ1-3
CASRTPGRTEAFF | TGTGCCAGCAGGACCCCCGGGCGCACTGAAGCTTTCTTT | TRBV28 | 13 | NA | NA | TRBJ1-1
CASTPARQGFKGYTF | TGTGCCAGCACCCCCGCACGACAGGGATTTAAAGGCTACACCTTC | TRBV5-6 | 15 | TRBD1 | NA | TRBJ1-2
CASSHSGTVGGTTEAFF | TGTGCCAGCAGCCATTCCGGGACAGTGGGTGGAACAACTGAAGCTTTCTTT | TRBV14 | 17 | TRBD1 | NA | TRBJ1-1
CASSLRAAFSTDTQYF | TGTGCCAGCAGCTTAAGGGCGGCGTTCAGCACAGATACGCAGTATTTT | TRBV7-8 | 16 | NA | NA | TRBJ2-3
CASSSQGGYNSPLHF | TGTGCCAGCAGCTCCCAGGGGGGCTATAATTCACCCCTCCACTTT | TRBV11-2 | 15 | TRBD1 | few | TRBJ1-6
CASSEDSKYF | TGTGCCAGCAGCGAGGACTCTAAGTATTTT | TRBV9 | 10 | NA | NA | TRBJ2-3
CASSHGGDSGANVLTF | TGTGCCAGCAGCCACGGGGGGGACTCTGGGGCCAACGTCCTGACTTTC | TRBV5-4 | 16 | TRBD2 | NA | TRBJ2-6
CASSGGRYYEQYF | TGTGCCAGCTCGGGGGGGAGATACTACGAGCAGTACTTC | TRBV28 | 13 | TRBD2 | NA | TRBJ2-7
CASSLAGQGRGEQYF | TGTGCCAGCAGTTTGGCGGGACAGGGAAGGGGCGAGCAGTACTTC | TRBV28 | 15 | TRBD1 | NA | TRBJ2-7
CASTGAGDPDTQYF | TGCGCCAGCACCGGGGCAGGGGACCCAGATACGCAGTATTTT | TRBV5-1 | 14 | NA | NA | TRBJ2-3
CASTGTSGNNEQFF | TGTGCCAGCACGGGCACTAGCGGGAACAATGAGCAGTTCTTC | TRBV7-9 | 14 | TRBD2 | NA | TRBJ2-1
CASSILAGGETQYF | TGTGCCAGCAGCATCCTAGCGGGGGGAGAGACCCAGTACTTC | TRBV9 | 14 | TRBD2 | NA | TRBJ2-5
CASSPPTGGYNEQFF | TGTGCCAGCTCACCACCCACCGGGGGTTACAATGAGCAGTTCTTC | TRBV18 | 15 | NA | NA | TRBJ2-1
CASSLGGSPYEQYF | TGTGCCAGCAGCTTAGGCGGATCCCCCTACGAGCAGTACTTC | TRBV5-4 | 14 | NA | NA | TRBJ2-7
CASSIGKTNYGYTF | TGTGCCAGTAGTATAGGGAAAACTAACTATGGCTACACCTTC | TRBV19 | 14 | NA | NA | TRBJ1-2
CASSTRDRSSTDTQYF | TGTGCCAGTAGTACACGGGACAGGTCGTCGACAGATACGCAGTATTTT | TRBV19 | 16 | TRBD1 | few | TRBJ2-3
CASSTSSGNPNTEAFF | TGTGCCAGCAGCACAAGCTCCGGGAACCCGAACACTGAAGCTTTCTTT | TRBV9 | 16 | NA | few | TRBJ1-1
CASSTPTANSNQPQHF | TGTGCCAGTAGTACCCCGACAGCAAATAGCAATCAGCCCCAGCATTTT | TRBV19 | 16 | NA | NA | TRBJ1-5
CASSRDTEAFF | TGTGCCAGCAGCCGAGACACTGAAGCTTTCTTT | TRBV6-5 | 11 | NA | NA | TRBJ1-1
CASSRQYASYEQYF | TGTGCCAGCTCCCGACAGTACGCATCCTACGAGCAGTACTTC | TRBV6-5 | 14 | NA | NA | TRBJ2-7
CASRDRGLQPQHF | TGTGCCAGCAGGGACAGGGGGCTTCAGCCCCAGCATTTT | TRBV6-1 | 13 | TRBD1 | NA | TRBJ1-5
CAISERGLKGRPNDEQFF | TGTGCCATCAGTGAGAGGGGACTCAAGGGGAGACCCAACGATGAGCAGTTCTTC | TRBV10-3 | 18 | NA | few | TRBJ2-1
CASRSTGEQGGNTIYF | TGTGCCAGCAGATCGACAGGGGAACAAGGTGGAAACACCATATATTTT | TRBV7-9 | 16 | TRBD1 | NA | TRBJ1-3
CASSLSSYNEQFF | TGTGCCAGCAGTCTTAGCTCCTACAATGAGCAGTTCTTC | TRBV2 | 13 | NA | NA | TRBJ2-1
CASSLRLGGGAGEQYF | TGTGCCAGCAGCTTAAGGTTAGGCGGGGGGGCCGGCGAGCAGTACTTC | TRBV13 | 16 | TRBD2 | NA | TRBJ2-7
CASSNYYGYTF | TGTGCCAGCAGCAACTACTATGGCTACACCTTC | TRBV7-2 | 11 | NA | NA | TRBJ1-2
CASSSTGGGTDTQYF | TGTGCCAGCAGCTCGACAGGGGGTGGCACAGATACGCAGTATTTT | TRBV7-9 | 15 | TRBD1 | NA | TRBJ2-3
CASSVKSHEQYF | TGTGCCAGCAGTGTTAAGTCTCACGAGCAGTACTTC | TRBV6-1 | 12 | NA | NA | TRBJ2-7
CASSATGNGYTF | TGTGCCAGCAGTGCTACAGGGAATGGCTACACCTTC | TRBV6-5 | 12 | NA | NA | TRBJ1-2
CASSIPTGADTQYF | TGTGCCAGTAGTATCCCGACAGGGGCAGATACGCAGTATTTT | TRBV19 | 14 | TRBD1 | NA | TRBJ2-3